This is a list of T cell receptor beta chains from one sample in a study of spatial heterogeneity in lung cancer. One entry per CDR3 protein results from TCRdb running MiXCR on the 5' RACE reads. Among approximately 90,000 distinct CDR3 sequences listed, roughly 10% were seen once. The sequenced sample was PBMCs, obtained at surgery. These receptors all come from a male donor with early-stage non-small cell lung cancer. Each CDR3 is given without its conserved first and last residue.

V gene,J gene,CDR3 protein
TRBV11-2,TRBJ2-2,ASSLAGGPGTGELF
TRBV28,TRBJ1-1,ASSLALRGRPTL
TRBV2,TRBJ2-2,ASSRLGNTGELF
TRBV20-1,TRBJ1-5,SAPTGGNQPQH
TRBV2,TRBJ2-7,ASRTEYEQY
TRBV5-1,TRBJ1-4,ASSRAFGANEKLF
TRBV5-1,TRBJ2-2,ASNQAGLLNTGELF
TRBV5-1,TRBJ2-2,ASSSMGYTGELF
TRBV24-1,TRBJ2-3,ATSDRRVPDTQY
TRBV2,TRBJ1-6,ASSDWDRANSPLH
TRBV7-3,TRBJ2-2,ASSSTLNTGELF
TRBV5-1,TRBJ2-7,ASSPGLAGSYEQY
TRBV7-2,TRBJ2-2,ASRERRPNTGELF
TRBV20-1,TRBJ2-1,SARDHRGSSYNEQF
TRBV5-1,TRBJ2-6,ASSGSSGANVLT
TRBV10-3,TRBJ2-2,AISGQGPGELF
TRBV29-1,TRBJ1-1,SVEGTSEAF
TRBV24-1,TRBJ2-2,ATSPFRADTGELF
TRBV20-1,TRBJ2-1,SARPSGQLF
TRBV7-2,TRBJ2-7,ASSLRLTIGLVGPYEQY
TRBV7-3,TRBJ1-1,ASSLNRGTEAF
TRBV13,TRBJ1-2,ASSFRQGDGYT
TRBV7-9,TRBJ1-5,ASSLGQGANQPQH
TRBV3-1,TRBJ2-2,ASTSRTGELF
TRBV5-1,TRBJ2-2,ASSLAVTGGGTGELF
TRBV24-1,TRBJ2-1,ATSEGSGRGNEQF
TRBV28,TRBJ2-1,ASSSPGKPRNEQF
TRBV4-3,TRBJ1-6,ASSQTPSSYNSPLH
TRBV7-9,TRBJ2-5,ASSAPGQGQETQY
TRBV5-5,TRBJ1-2,ASSLDGTNYGYT
TRBV4-2,TRBJ2-3,ASSPGGPPSGADTQY
TRBV10-1,TRBJ2-2,ASSENLSGELF
TRBV30,TRBJ1-6,AWSLTGASYNSPLH
TRBV2,TRBJ2-2,ASSSGGTGELF
TRBV2,TRBJ2-1,ASSGRDSEQF
TRBV11-2,TRBJ2-1,ASRERGGFYNEQF
TRBV12-3/TRBV12-4,TRBJ2-1,ASSLTFAAKQF
TRBV7-9,TRBJ1-1,ASSRDRGDTEAF
TRBV5-1,TRBJ2-7,ASSREVGGYEQY
TRBV29-1,TRBJ2-3,SVWDSPTDTQY
TRBV7-6,TRBJ2-2,ASSLEQAGNTGELF
TRBV20-1,TRBJ2-7,SAKAGGKEQY
TRBV24-1,TRBJ2-3,ATSDALGSTDTQY
TRBV19,TRBJ2-1,ASSNIAGTGPYNEQF